Sequencing of this T cell receptor (beta chain) was carried out in a study of blood T cell repertoires in COVID-19. This table comes from immunoSEQ multiplex PCR, and its TCRdb copy is limited to in-frame clones, with some not included. The sample lists roughly 220,000 clones; around 81% were seen once. The CDR3 sequence is 17 residues long. Trimming removed 6 bases from V and 11 bases from J, with 26 bases in between. Germline V gives CDR1 SNHLY, CDR2 FYNNEI. The study recruited people aged about 18 to 89 years across approximately 25 US areas. This chain joins TRBV2 and TRBJ1-6, with D perhaps matching TRBD1 (6 bases). This sequence was found in a young man with acute COVID-19. The source material was PBMCs or T cells enriched from blood (not recorded which). The CDR3: CASRAVQTGPFGTPLHF. In DNA form, the CDR3 reads TGTGCCAGCAGAGCAGTTCAGACAGGACCTTTTGGGACACCCCTCCACTTT.